This paragraph reports one T cell receptor beta chain. Its antigen is currently unknown. The sample belongs to a study of STAT3 mutations in large granular lymphocyte leukemia. The study's findings and limits: At least one immunodominant TCR beta clonotype appeared in every T-cell large granular lymphocyte leukemia patient.

Assay: immunoSEQ multiplex PCR; the TCRdb copy retains only in-frame clones and omits some. There are about 8,600 clones in the sample; approximately 91% occur only once, and over 75% lies in the top ten. The sequence was obtained from an elderly man with T-cell large granular lymphocyte leukemia. Some clones in this sample may be carry-over from other donors' samples. The sequencing input was peripheral blood mononuclear cells.

CDR3 amino acids: CASSLPTKYEQYF. The CDR3 bases are TGTGCCAGCAGTTTACCGACCAAATACGAGCAGTACTTC. The chain has TRBV2 and TRBJ2-7; no clear D. V dropped 5 bases and J dropped 4 bases, with 12 bases sitting between them. CDR3 length equals 13 residues. Germline V gives CDR1 SNHLY, CDR2 FYNNEI.